Each of the 30 T cell receptor beta chains below was sequenced from the same sample in a study of breast tumors, draining lymph nodes, adjacent tissues. TCRdb called the multiplex PCR reads again in MiXCR, with one record for every CDR3 protein. The data hold about 52,000 distinct CDR3 sequences, with under 55% observed a single time. Material for sequencing was breast tumor tissue. These receptors all stem from a female donor with breast cancer. Some clones in this sample may be carry-over from other donors' samples.

In this sample, this clonotype turned up many times. The V and J genes are TRBV5-6 and TRBJ1-5; the D is unclear. Trimming shortened V by 2 bases and J by 0 bases, and 9 bases separated the two germline ends. In germline, CDR1 is SGHDT, CDR2 YYEEEE. The CDR3 runs to 15 residues. CDR3 amino acids: CASSLMEYSNQPQHF. CDR3 in DNA: TGTGCCAGCAGCTTAATGGAGTATAGCAATCAGCCCCAGCATTTT.

This clonotype was detected ten times or more. A read error is possible here, since a much larger clone lies one base away. This chain links TRBV20-1 with TRBJ2-2, with D perhaps TRBD1 or TRBD2 (5 bases each). CDR1 DFQATT and CDR2 SNEGSKA come from the germline V gene (reference sequence). Deletions cut 1 base from V and 4 bases from J, with 16 bases between. The CDR3 is made up of 16 amino acids. The CDR3 sequence: CSARVLGVFATGELFF. CDR3 nucleotide sequence: TGCAGTGCTAGAGTGTTGGGGGTTTTTGCCACCGGGGAGCTGTTTTTT.

This chain uses TRBV24-1 with TRBJ1-2, with a tentative D call TRBD1 (6 bases). The V and J ends lost 3 bases and 8 bases respectively, with 15 bases between them. The germline V gene has CDR1 KGHDR and CDR2 SFDVKD. CDR3 length: 14 residues. CDR3 nucleotide sequence: TGTGCCACCAGTGATACGCGACAGGAAAGAGGCTACACCTTC. The encoded protein is CATSDTRQERGYTF.

Details on this clonotype: It may be a read error: a sequence one base away is much more abundant. V gene TRBV28 combines with J gene TRBJ2-7; TRBD2 matches at 14 bases. Germline CDR1 and CDR2: MDHEN and SYDVKM. The CDR3 is 15 residues long. The CDR3 nucleotides read TGTGCCGGCAGGCGGACTAGCGGGAGGAACTACGAGCAGTACTTC. As protein: CAGRRTSGRNYEQYF.

This clonotype was detected ten times or more. The CDR3 nucleotides are TGCAGCGGGCAACAGGGTTCGAGTGGCTACACCTTC. This translates into CSGQQGSSGYTF. The V call is TRBV29-1, the J call TRBJ1-2, with D perhaps matching TRBD1 (6 bases). Trimming removed 7 bases at V and 7 bases at J, with 16 bases between. The germline V gene has CDR1 SQVTM and CDR2 ANQGSEA. The CDR3 loop spans 12 amino acids.

This clonotype was counted at least ten times. The rearrangement links TRBV28 to TRBJ1-2; D gene uncertain. V was pared by 6 bases and J by 0 bases, with 5 bases between. There are 12 residues in the CDR3. From germline, CDR1 is MDHEN and CDR2 SYDVKM. CDR3 residues: CASRKANYGYTF. The CDR3 DNA follows: TGTGCCAGCAGGAAGGCTAACTATGGCTACACCTTC.

This clonotype is a singleton in its sample. The chain carries TRBV5-1 and TRBJ2-7; D tentatively reads TRBD1 or TRBD2 (5 bases each). The CDR3 runs 15 residues. Germline lookup yields CDR1 SGHRS and CDR2 YFSETQ. Trimming removed 5 bases at V and 2 bases at J, with 17 bases between. CDR3 protein: CASSARGAGPYEQYF. In DNA form, the CDR3 reads TGCGCCAGCAGTGCTAGAGGGGCGGGTCCCTACGAGCAGTACTTC.

The chain combines TRBV7-6 with TRBJ2-7; D remains unclear. In germline, CDR1 is SGHVS, CDR2 FNYEAQ. The CDR3 loop spans 11 amino acids. The V end was cut by 8 bases, the J end by 3 bases, with 8 bases between. CDR3 sequence (DNA): TGTGCCAGCCGGTCGGGCTACGAGCAGTACTTC. It codes for CASRSGYEQYF. The whole variable domain, remainder taken from reference TRBV7-6 and TRBJ2-7, is GAGVSQSPRYKVTKRGQDVALRCDPISGHVSLYWYRQALGQGPEFLTYFNYEAQQDKSGLPNDRFSAERPEGSISTLTIQRTEQRDSAMYRCASRSGYEQYFGPGTRLTVT.

This clonotype was recorded many times. A single base separates this from a much larger clone, so it may be a read error. The chain recombines TRBV11-2 with TRBJ2-7, with 9 bases that match TRBD1. CDR1 and CDR2 (germline): SGHAT, FQNNGV. Trimming at V came to 5 bases and at J to 2 bases, leaving 7 bases not matched to a gene. The CDR3 extends over 15 amino acids. The CDR3 sequence is CASSPRTGAPYEQYF. Here the CDR3 DNA reads TGTGCCAGCAGCCCCAGGACAGGGGCACCCTACGAGCAGTACTTC.

A note on this clonotype: A much larger clone differs by one base, so this may be a read error. The chain uses TRBV11-1 and TRBJ2-7; D ambiguous. CDR1 SGHAT and CDR2 FQDESV come from the germline V gene (reference sequence). Trimming stripped 2 bases from V and 4 bases from J, with 15 bases between. This CDR3 spans 15 amino acids. The CDR3 coding sequence is TGTGCCAGCAGCTTAATACGCAGCGCTGGATACGAGCAGTACTTC. It encodes CASSLIRSAGYEQYF.

This clonotype was recorded many times. The chain carries TRBV7-2 and TRBJ2-2; 7 nucleotides line up with TRBD1. J lost 7 bases, V lost 5 bases, and 10 bases had no gene match. Germline CDR1 and CDR2: SGHTA and FQGNSA. The CDR3 contains 15 residues. The CDR3 DNA is TGTGCCAGCAGCCCTCGACAGGGAATCGTCGGGGAGCTGTTTTTT. Protein sequence: CASSPRQGIVGELFF. The variable domain in full, with the rest retrieved from reference TRBV7-2 and TRBJ2-2, is GAGVSQSPSNKVTEKGKDVELRCDPISGHTALYWYRQSLGQGLEFLIYFQGNSAPDKSGLPSDRFSAERTGGSVSTLTIQRTQQEDSAVYLCASSPRQGIVGELFFGEGSRLTVL.

This clonotype was counted at least ten times. The CDR3 is CASSLGGSYNEQFF. In DNA, the CDR3 is TGTGCCAGCAGCTTAGGGGGAAGCTACAATGAGCAGTTCTTC. The chain recombines TRBV7-2 with TRBJ2-1; D ambiguous. Germline values: CDR1 SGHTA, CDR2 FQGNSA. The CDR3 totals 14 residues. Deletions cut 1 base from V and 3 bases from J, with 7 bases between. Full variable domain (rest looked up from reference TRBV7-2 and TRBJ2-1): GAGVSQSPSNKVTEKGKDVELRCDPISGHTALYWYRQSLGQGLEFLIYFQGNSAPDKSGLPSDRFSAERTGGSVSTLTIQRTQQEDSAVYLCASSLGGSYNEQFFGPGTRLTVL.

CDR3 coding DNA: TGTGCCAGCAGCACCGGGACAGGGAGCTCCTACGAGCAGTACTTC. Amino acid sequence: CASSTGTGSSYEQYF. The chain carries TRBV7-9 and TRBJ2-7, with TRBD1 matching 9 bases. J gave up 0 bases and V 5 bases, and 5 bases lay outside the gene matches. The CDR3 spans 15 residues. CDR1 is SEHNR and CDR2 is FQNEAQ in the germline V gene (reference sequence).

The gene calls are TRBV5-1 and TRBJ1-2, with D unresolved. CDR1 and CDR2 (germline): SGHRS, YFSETQ. This CDR3 comprises 14 residues. Trimming stripped 4 bases from V and 6 bases from J, with 16 bases between. The CDR3 DNA reads TGCGCCAGCAGCACCGGGGAACTCTACGATGGCTACACCTTC. This encodes CASSTGELYDGYTF.

The table lists this clonotype with many counts. The J gene is TRBJ2-7, the V gene TRBV4-1, with 11 bases that match TRBD2. The CDR3 is made up of 18 amino acids. CDR1 is MGHRA, CDR2 YSYEKL, per germline. The V segment lost 1 base and the J segment 0 bases; nucleotides outside the gene matches: 8. The CDR3 region is CASSQGGIAGGSSYEQYF. In DNA form, the CDR3 reads TGCGCCAGCAGCCAAGGAGGAATAGCGGGAGGGTCCTCCTACGAGCAGTACTTC.

This clonotype was detected ten times or more. This chain connects TRBV11-3 to TRBJ2-3; D tentatively fits TRBD1 or TRBD2 (5 bases each). Germline CDR1 and CDR2: SGHNT and YENEEA. This CDR3 is built from 22 residues. V gave up 0 bases and J gave up 2 bases, with 30 bases separating them. The CDR3 is CASSLDRRQRPNPFHLTDTQYF. In DNA form, the CDR3 reads TGTGCCAGCAGCTTAGACCGTCGACAGCGGCCAAATCCCTTTCACCTCACAGATACGCAGTATTTT.

The V gene is TRBV29-1, the J gene TRBJ1-1; D is undetermined. CDR1 and CDR2 from the germline V gene are SQVTM and ANQGSEA. The CDR3 is 12 residues long. Trimming took off 4 bases at V and 11 bases at J, with 17 bases between the two ends. The CDR3 loop is CSVADGRRGAFF. In nucleotides, the CDR3 is TGCAGCGTTGCAGACGGGCGGAGAGGCGCTTTCTTT.

This clonotype occurred once. The rearrangement links TRBV7-2 to TRBJ2-3; 11 nucleotides line up with TRBD2. The CDR3 length is 15 residues. V was pared by 6 bases and J by 4 bases, with 6 bases of the junction left unmatched. CDR1 is SGHTA and CDR2 is FQGNSA in the germline V gene. The CDR3 nucleotides are TGTGCCAGCAGGGGGACTAGCGGTTCCCCAGATACGCAGTATTTT. It specifies CASRGTSGSPDTQYF.

In this sample, this clonotype turned up many times. J is TRBJ2-5 and V is TRBV7-2; possible D gene TRBD2, 6 bases. This CDR3 spans 15 amino acids. The germline V gene encodes CDR1 SGHTA and CDR2 FQGNSA. The V and J ends lost 5 bases and 1 base respectively, with 14 bases between them. CDR3 DNA: TGTGCCAGCAGCGCGGCCAGCGGGTTCCAAGAGACCCAGTACTTC. As protein: CASSAASGFQETQYF.

The chain carries TRBV12-3 or TRBV12-4 and TRBJ1-1; TRBD1 agrees at 8 bases. The CDR3 is 16 amino acids. Germline trimming cut 4 bases from V and 1 base from J; bases unmatched to any gene: 8. CDR3: CASSSNGQGWNTEAFF. The DNA of the CDR3 is TGTGCCAGCAGTTCCAACGGACAGGGTTGGAACACTGAAGCTTTCTTT.

The sample holds many counts of this clonotype. The chain employs TRBV12-3 or TRBV12-4 and TRBJ2-7; D may match TRBD1 or TRBD2 (5 bases each). The CDR3 is 13 amino acids. V was cut by 2 bases and J by 6 bases, with 11 bases left in between. The CDR3 DNA sequence: TGTGCCAGCAGTTTAAGCGGTGGGACCGAGCAGTACTTC. It yields the protein CASSLSGGTEQYF.

This clonotype was recorded at least ten times. The chain uses TRBV20-1 and TRBJ2-2, with TRBD2 as a possible D gene (5 bases). V gave up 0 bases and J gave up 4 bases, with 15 bases separating them. The CDR3 length is 16 residues. Germline CDR1 and CDR2: DFQATT and SNEGSKA (reference sequence). CDR3 region: CSARDRLTGGTGELFF. As DNA, the CDR3 is TGCAGTGCTAGAGATCGTCTAACTGGAGGCACCGGGGAGCTGTTTTTT.

This chain joins TRBV7-2 and TRBJ1-4, with D possibly being TRBD1 (5 bases). The CDR3 sequence is 14 residues long. Germline loops: CDR1 SGHTA, CDR2 FQGNSA. The V and J ends lost 1 base and 8 bases respectively, with 11 bases between them. The CDR3 nucleotides read TGTGCCAGCAGCTTAGAGGGGACTAGGGAAAAACTGTTTTTT. Protein product: CASSLEGTREKLFF.

A remark on this clonotype: This may arise from a read error, as a much more abundant clone is one base away. The CDR3 does not close with the conserved phenylalanine or tryptophan, likely indicating a read error. The chain is built from TRBV6-2 or TRBV6-3 and TRBJ2-1, with 12 bases aligning to TRBD2. V was clipped by 6 bases and J by 7 bases; unmatched bases: 19. There are 19 residues in the CDR3. The germline CDR1 and CDR2 sequences are MNHEY and SVGEGT. The CDR3 spells CASSQVPISTSGRENEQFL. The CDR3 region has the DNA TGTGCCAGCAGCCAAGTCCCCATCTCGACTAGCGGGAGAGAGAATGAGCAGTTCCTC.

This chain joins TRBV10-3 and TRBJ2-1; D remains unclear. CDR3 length: 13 amino acids. The ends were cut back, 6 bases at V and 5 bases at J, with 11 bases in the middle. Germline CDR1 is ENHRY and CDR2 is SYGVKD. CDR3 sequence reads: CAIRTPTNNEQFF. The CDR3 DNA follows: TGTGCCATCAGAACACCTACTAACAATGAGCAGTTCTTC.

This clonotype was counted at least ten times. V is TRBV29-1 and J is TRBJ1-4; D possibly corresponds to TRBD1 (6 bases). CDR1 and CDR2 (germline): SQVTM, ANQGSEA. The CDR3 runs 13 residues. V lost 4 bases, J lost 0 bases, and 6 bases lay in between. The DNA of the CDR3 is TGCAGCGTTGGACAGGCAACTAATGAAAAACTGTTTTTT. Its translation is CSVGQATNEKLFF.

This clonotype was seen ten or more times. The V and J genes are TRBV6-5 and TRBJ2-2; D is uncertain. Trimming removed 0 bases at V and 5 bases at J, with 7 bases between. The CDR3 loop spans 14 amino acids. Germline V CDR1 and CDR2: MNHEY, SVGAGI. The CDR3 DNA is TGTGCCAGCAGTTACTCAAGAGAAACCGGGGAGCTGTTTTTT. Its translation: CASSYSRETGELFF.

In regard to this clonotype: Possible read error: a much larger clone is one base away. V gene TRBV11-2 combines with J gene TRBJ2-1; 9 bases match TRBD2. CDR3 size: 15 residues. Germline V lookup: CDR1 SGHAT, CDR2 FQNNGV. The CDR3 DNA reads TGTGCCAGCAGCTTCTCTAGCGGGATAGGGAATGAGCAGTCCTTC. It yields the protein CASSFSSGIGNEQSF.

This clonotype has ten or more counts. This chain links TRBV4-3 with TRBJ2-2; 8 bases are shared with TRBD1. Trimming at V came to 4 bases and at J to 4 bases, leaving 5 bases not matched to a gene. The CDR3 runs to 15 residues. CDR1 and CDR2 (germline): LGHNA, YSLEER. CDR3 loop: CASSPGQGFTGELFF. The CDR3 coding sequence is TGCGCCAGCAGCCCCGGACAGGGTTTCACCGGGGAGCTGTTTTTT.

This rearrangement joins TRBV19 to TRBJ2-2, with D perhaps assigned TRBD1 or TRBD2 (5 bases each). Germline V lookup: CDR1 LNHDA, CDR2 SQIVND (reference sequence). Trimming cost V 10 bases and J 1 base, with 7 bases left between them. The CDR3 runs to 12 residues. CDR3 sequence reads: CATGRNTGELFF. In nucleotides, the CDR3 is TGTGCCACGGGACGGAACACCGGGGAGCTGTTTTTT.